One T cell receptor (beta chain) is described in this entry. This table comes from immunoSEQ multiplex PCR, and its TCRdb copy is limited to in-frame clones, with some not included. The sample has hundreds of thousands of clones, roughly four fifths seen once. Everyone who took part was about 18 to 89 years old, and they came from 24 US areas. Participant reports of clinical history set cohort assignment. No more than 2 weeks before study entry, exposed participants had met a case of COVID-19. The sample is drawn from a study of blood T cell repertoires in COVID-19. Study background: COVID-19 samples from acute and convalescent phases originated in the United States, Italy and Spain.

CDR3 length: 12 residues. Germline V CDR1 and CDR2: LNHDA, SQIVND (reference sequence). Between the trimmed V and J ends, which lost 5 bases and 4 bases, there was a span of 8 bases. The sequence derives from a woman aged 40 to 50 who had been exposed to COVID-19. Material for sequencing was PBMCs or T cells enriched from blood (not recorded which). The chain carries TRBV19 and TRBJ1-2; TRBD1 is a possible D gene (5 bases). CDR3 residues: CASSWTPYGYTF. CDR3 bases: TGTGCCAGTAGTTGGACACCCTATGGCTACACCTTC.